This T cell receptor beta chain appears in the sequencing data of a study of T cell repertoires in cytomegalovirus infection. Study as a whole: Public TCR beta signatures provided an indication of both CMV infection and a matching HLA type. Points from the study as a whole: Clonotype analysis showed dominance of the ex vivo response by HLA-C-restricted CMV-specific TCR beta clonotypes.

Via MiXCR, TCRdb re-called the reads, giving one row per CDR3 protein. This table has more than 250,000 distinct CDR3 sequences, roughly 25% appearing once. CDR1 and CDR2 from the germline V gene are SGHKS and YYEKEE (reference sequence). The V and J ends lost 0 bases and 1 base, in that order; junction bases with no gene match: 11. This CDR3 region has 18 residues. For this clonotype: The target antigen is unknown.

This sample comprised cultured PBMCs, obtained from culture after CMV antigen stimulation. V is TRBV5-5 and J is TRBJ2-7, with 9 bases fitting TRBD2. This clonotype was obtained from a human donor in good health (CMV status not recorded). Some clones in this sample may be carry-over from other donors' samples. The chain's CDR3 is CASSLDLSGTSISYEQYV. The CDR3 DNA reads as TGTGCCAGCAGCTTGGATCTGTCCGGGACTAGCATTTCCTACGAGCAGTACGTC.